The clone carrying this T cell receptor beta chain has just one count. This sample stems from a study of shared clonotypes between healthy human individuals. From germline, CDR1 is MNHNY and CDR2 SVGAGI (reference sequence). The CDR3 sequence is 15 residues long. Trimming took 4 bases from V and 3 from J, leaving 16 bases between them. The assay was immunoSEQ multiplex PCR, and TCRdb's table has in-frame clones only and misses some. The profile shows hundreds of thousands of clones, 90% to 97% of them singletons. The rearrangement uses TRBV6-6 and TRBJ2-7; the D gene is possibly TRBD2 (6 bases). The sample comprised naive CD4+ T cells sorted from blood. The subset was: CD45RA+ positively selected. The receptor comes from a woman between 25 and 40 years old in good health. The CDR3 sequence is CASSSRVADYYEQYF. CDR3 DNA sequence: TGTGCCAGCAGTTCCCGGGTAGCGGACTACTACGAGCAGTACTTC.